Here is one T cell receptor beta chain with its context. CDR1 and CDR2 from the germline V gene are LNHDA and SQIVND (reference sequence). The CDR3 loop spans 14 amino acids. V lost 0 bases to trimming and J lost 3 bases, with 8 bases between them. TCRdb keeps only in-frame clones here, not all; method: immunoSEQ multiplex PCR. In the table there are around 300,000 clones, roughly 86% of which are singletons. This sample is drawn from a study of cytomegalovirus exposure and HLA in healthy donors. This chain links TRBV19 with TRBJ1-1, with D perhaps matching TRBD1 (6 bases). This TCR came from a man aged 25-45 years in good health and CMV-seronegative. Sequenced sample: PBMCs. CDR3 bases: TGTGCCAGTAGTATAGAACCAGGGGACACTGAAGCTTTCTTT. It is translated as CASSIEPGDTEAFF.